This record looks at one TCR beta chain sequence and its context. The data were obtained in a study of blood T cells in healthy people across ages. Combining a sample-barcoded 5' primer with a J-beta primer mix, a second PCR ran for about 7 to 11 cycles. TCRdb re-derived calls from the 5' RACE reads in MiXCR, one entry per CDR3 protein. This sample has some 730,000 distinct CDR3 sequences, with about 24% found just once. The V segment lost 5 bases and the J segment 3 bases; nucleotides outside the gene matches: 5. Germline loops: CDR1 SGHTA, CDR2 FQGNSA. CDR3 length: 14 amino acids. The sequenced sample consisted of blood. The chain links TRBV7-2 to TRBJ2-3; 7 bases are a match to TRBD2. This receptor was taken from a man aged 65-85 years in good health. CDR3 nucleotide sequence: TGTGCCAGCAGCGAGGGACTAACGACAGATACGCAGTATTTT. Translation gives CASSEGLTTDTQYF.